This T cell receptor (beta chain) is drawn from a study of radiation and T cells in renal cell carcinoma. The assay was immunoSEQ multiplex PCR, and TCRdb's table has in-frame clones only and misses some. The data contain some 97,000 clones, 84% of them singletons. The V gene's germline CDR1 is SGHVS and CDR2 FQNEAQ. The V end was cut by 3 bases, the J end by 0 bases, with 15 bases between. The CDR3 consists of 17 residues. Indicated time point: blood 4 weeks post-SBRT, at nephrectomy. Indicated treatment: 15 Gy SBRT to primary tumor, nephrectomy 4 weeks later. The patient's renal cell carcinoma had clear cell pathology.

The sample consisted of blood, taken from a patient whose treatment included radiotherapy and nephrectomy. The chain combines TRBV7-8 with TRBJ1-5, with D perhaps matching TRBD1 (5 bases). The receptor was isolated from a man aged 55 to 69 with renal cell carcinoma. The CDR3 reads CASSFWGWTLSNQPQHF. In nucleotides, the CDR3 is TGTGCCAGCAGCTTCTGGGGCTGGACCCTTAGCAATCAGCCCCAGCATTTT. Drawing the rest from reference TRBV7-8 and TRBJ1-5, the complete variable domain is GAGVSQSPRYKVAKRGQDVALRCDPISGHVSLFWYQQALGQGPEFLTYFQNEAQLDKSGLPSDRFFAERPEGSVSTLKIQRTQQEDSAVYLCASSFWGWTLSNQPQHFGDGTRLSIL.